This T cell receptor beta chain derives from a study of read filtering for tumor transcriptome and immune sequencing. Study information: The cohort had some 16 men and around 15 women aged about 47 to 80, mean about 72 years.

Study conclusions and caveats: About four fifths of IR-seq clonotypes had a single read, yet these held about 3.5% of reads. Even smaller IR-seq throughput identified most shared clonotypes.

Molecular barcoded adaptors covering alpha/delta and beta/gamma chains were used on around 370 ng RNA. MiXCR, applied by TCRdb to the reads, yields one record per CDR3 protein. Counted here are tens of thousands of distinct CDR3 sequences, roughly 21% occurring once; the ten biggest clones make up more than 9.5%. This clonotype was seen at least ten times. Its matching antigen is unknown. Bone marrow was sampled from every patient at the time of active disease. There are 14 residues in the CDR3. Material for sequencing was a population of CD138-negative cells sorted from bone marrow. The rearrangement joins TRBV21-1 to TRBJ2-7; the table names TRBD2, a call not compared with the DNA. TRBV21-1 is shown as a pseudogene. The sequence was obtained from a donor at least 40 years old with multiple myeloma. CDR3 nucleotides: TGTGCCAGCAACAAAATGGGAGGGAACTACGAGCAGTACTTC. This gives the protein CASNKMGGNYEQYF.